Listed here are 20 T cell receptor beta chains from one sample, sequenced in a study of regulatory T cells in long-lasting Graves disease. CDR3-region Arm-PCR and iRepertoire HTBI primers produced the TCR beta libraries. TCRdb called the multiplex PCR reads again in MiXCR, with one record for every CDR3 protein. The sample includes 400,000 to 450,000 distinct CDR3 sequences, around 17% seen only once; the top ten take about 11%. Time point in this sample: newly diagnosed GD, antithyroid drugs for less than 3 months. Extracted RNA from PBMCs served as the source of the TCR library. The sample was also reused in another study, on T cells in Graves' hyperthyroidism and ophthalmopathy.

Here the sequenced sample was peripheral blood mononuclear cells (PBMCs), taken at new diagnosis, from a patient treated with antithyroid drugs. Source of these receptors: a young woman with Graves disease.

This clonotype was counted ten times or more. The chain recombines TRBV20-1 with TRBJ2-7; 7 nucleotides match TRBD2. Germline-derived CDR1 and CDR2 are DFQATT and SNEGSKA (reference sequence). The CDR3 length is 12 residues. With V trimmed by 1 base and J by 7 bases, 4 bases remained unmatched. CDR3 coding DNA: TGCAGTGCTAGAGGACCTAGCGGTGAGCAGTACTTC. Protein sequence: CSARGPSGEQYF.

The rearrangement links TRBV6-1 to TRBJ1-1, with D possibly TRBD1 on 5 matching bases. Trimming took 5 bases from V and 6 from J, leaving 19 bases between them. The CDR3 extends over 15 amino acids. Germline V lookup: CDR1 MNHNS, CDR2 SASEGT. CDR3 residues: CASSHIRQIPPEAFF. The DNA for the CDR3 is TGTGCCAGCAGTCACATCCGACAGATTCCACCTGAAGCTTTCTTT.

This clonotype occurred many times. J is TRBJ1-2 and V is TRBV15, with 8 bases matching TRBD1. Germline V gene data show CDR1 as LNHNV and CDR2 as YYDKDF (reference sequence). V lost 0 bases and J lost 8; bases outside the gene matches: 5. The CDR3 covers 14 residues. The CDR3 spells CATSRDQGATGYTF. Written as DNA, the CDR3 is TGTGCCACCAGCAGAGATCAGGGGGCGACCGGCTACACCTTC. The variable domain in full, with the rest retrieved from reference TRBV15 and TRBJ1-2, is DAMVIQNPRYQVTQFGKPVTLSCSQTLNHNVMYWYQQKSSQAPKLLFHYYDKDFNNEADTPDNFQSRRPNTSFCFLDIRSPGLGDTAMYLCATSRDQGATGYTFGSGTRLTVV.

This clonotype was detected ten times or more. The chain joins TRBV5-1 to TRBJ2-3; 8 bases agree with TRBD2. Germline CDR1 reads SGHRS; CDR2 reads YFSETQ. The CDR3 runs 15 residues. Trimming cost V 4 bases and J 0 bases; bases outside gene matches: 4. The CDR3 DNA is TGCGCCAGCAGCATAGGACTAGCCAGCACAGATACGCAGTATTTT. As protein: CASSIGLASTDTQYF.

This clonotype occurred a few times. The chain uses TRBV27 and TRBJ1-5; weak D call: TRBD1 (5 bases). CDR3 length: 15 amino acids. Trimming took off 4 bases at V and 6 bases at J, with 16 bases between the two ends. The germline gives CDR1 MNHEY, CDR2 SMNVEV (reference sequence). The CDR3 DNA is TGTGCCAGCAGTTGGGGGGGGGGAGTGGGTCAGCCCCAGCATTTT. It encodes CASSWGGGVGQPQHF.

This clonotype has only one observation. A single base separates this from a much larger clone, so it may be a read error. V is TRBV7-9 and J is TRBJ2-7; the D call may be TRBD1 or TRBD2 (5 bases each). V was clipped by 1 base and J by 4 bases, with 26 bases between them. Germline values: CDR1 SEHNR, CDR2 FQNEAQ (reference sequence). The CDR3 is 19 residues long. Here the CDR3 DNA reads TGTGCCAGCAGCTTAGGGGGTCGGGACCTCAAGACGTTAAGGTACGAGCAGTACTTC. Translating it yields CASSLGGRDLKTLRYEQYF.

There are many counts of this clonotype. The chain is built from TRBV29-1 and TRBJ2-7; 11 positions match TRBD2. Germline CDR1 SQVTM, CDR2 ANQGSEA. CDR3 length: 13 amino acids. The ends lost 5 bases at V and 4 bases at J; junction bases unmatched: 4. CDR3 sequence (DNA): TGCAGCGTTTCAACTAGCGGGAGTTACGAGCAGTACTTC. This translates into CSVSTSGSYEQYF.

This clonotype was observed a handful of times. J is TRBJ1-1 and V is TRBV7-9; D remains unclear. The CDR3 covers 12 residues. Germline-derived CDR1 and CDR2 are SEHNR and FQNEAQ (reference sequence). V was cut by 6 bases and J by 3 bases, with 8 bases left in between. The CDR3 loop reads CASSPVHTEAFF. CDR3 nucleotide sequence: TGTGCCAGCAGTCCCGTCCACACTGAAGCTTTCTTT. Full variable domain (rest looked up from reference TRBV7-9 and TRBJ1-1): DTGVSQNPRHKITKRGQNVTFRCDPISEHNRLYWYRQTLGQGPEFLTYFQNEAQLEKSRLLSDRFSAERPKGSFSTLEIQRTEQGDSAMYLCASSPVHTEAFFGQGTRLTVV.

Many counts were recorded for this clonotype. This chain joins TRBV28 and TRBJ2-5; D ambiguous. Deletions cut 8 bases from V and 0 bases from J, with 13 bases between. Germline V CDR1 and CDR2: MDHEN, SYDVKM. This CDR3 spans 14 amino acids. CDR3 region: CASLPQADQETQYF. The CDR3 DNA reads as TGTGCCAGCCTCCCGCAGGCGGACCAAGAGACCCAGTACTTC. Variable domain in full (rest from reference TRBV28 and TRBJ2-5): DVKVTQSSRYLVKRTGEKVFLECVQDMDHENMFWYRQDPGLGLRLIYFSYDVKMKEKGDIPEGYSVSREKKERFSLILESASTNQTSMYLCASLPQADQETQYFGPGTRLLVL.

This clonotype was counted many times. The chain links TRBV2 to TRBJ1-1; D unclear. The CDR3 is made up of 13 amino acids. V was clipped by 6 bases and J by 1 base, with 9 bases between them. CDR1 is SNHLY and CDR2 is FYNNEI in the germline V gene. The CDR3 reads CASRATKNTEAFF. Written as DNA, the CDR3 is TGTGCCAGCAGGGCGACAAAGAACACTGAAGCTTTCTTT. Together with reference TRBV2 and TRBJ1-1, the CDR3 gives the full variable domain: EPEVTQTPSHQVTQMGQEVILRCVPISNHLYFYWYRQILGQKVEFLVSFYNNEISEKSEIFDDQFSVERPDGSNFTLKIRSTKLEDSAMYFCASRATKNTEAFFGQGTRLTVV.

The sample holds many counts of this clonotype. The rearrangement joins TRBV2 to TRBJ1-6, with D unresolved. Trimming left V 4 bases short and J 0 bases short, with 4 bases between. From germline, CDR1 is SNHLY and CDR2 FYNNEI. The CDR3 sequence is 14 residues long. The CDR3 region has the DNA TGTGCCAGCAGTGCGGACTCCTATAATTCACCCCTCCACTTT. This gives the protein CASSADSYNSPLHF. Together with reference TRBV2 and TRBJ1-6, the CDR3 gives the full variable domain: EPEVTQTPSHQVTQMGQEVILRCVPISNHLYFYWYRQILGQKVEFLVSFYNNEISEKSEIFDDQFSVERPDGSNFTLKIRSTKLEDSAMYFCASSADSYNSPLHFGNGTRLTVT.

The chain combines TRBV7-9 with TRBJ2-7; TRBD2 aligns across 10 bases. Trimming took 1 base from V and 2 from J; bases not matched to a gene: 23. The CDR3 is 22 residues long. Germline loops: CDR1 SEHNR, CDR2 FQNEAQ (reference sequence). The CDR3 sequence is CASSLETFWSHGGGTSAYEQYF. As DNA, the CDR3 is TGTGCCAGCAGCTTAGAGACTTTTTGGTCGCACGGGGGGGGGACTAGCGCCTACGAGCAGTACTTC.

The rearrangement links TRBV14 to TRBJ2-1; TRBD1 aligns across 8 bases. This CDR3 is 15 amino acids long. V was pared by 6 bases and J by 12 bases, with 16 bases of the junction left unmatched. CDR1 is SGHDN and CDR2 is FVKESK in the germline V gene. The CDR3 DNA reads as TGTGCCAGCAGACCTACAGGGGGGATAATGATCCCGCAGTTCTTC. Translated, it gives CASRPTGGIMIPQFF.

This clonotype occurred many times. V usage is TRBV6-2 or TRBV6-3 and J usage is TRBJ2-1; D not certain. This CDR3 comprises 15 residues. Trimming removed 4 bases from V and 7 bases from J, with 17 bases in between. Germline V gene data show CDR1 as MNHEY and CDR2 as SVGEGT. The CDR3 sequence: CASSSNTQYRNEQFF. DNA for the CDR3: TGTGCCAGCAGTTCGAATACGCAGTACCGTAATGAGCAGTTCTTC.

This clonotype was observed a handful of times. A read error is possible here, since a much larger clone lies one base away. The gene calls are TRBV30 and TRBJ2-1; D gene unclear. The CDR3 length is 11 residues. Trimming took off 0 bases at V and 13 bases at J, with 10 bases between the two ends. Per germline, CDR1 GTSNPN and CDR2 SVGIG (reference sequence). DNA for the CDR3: TGTGCCTGGAGTGTACTACTTGGTCAGTTCTTC. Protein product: CAWSVLLGQFF.

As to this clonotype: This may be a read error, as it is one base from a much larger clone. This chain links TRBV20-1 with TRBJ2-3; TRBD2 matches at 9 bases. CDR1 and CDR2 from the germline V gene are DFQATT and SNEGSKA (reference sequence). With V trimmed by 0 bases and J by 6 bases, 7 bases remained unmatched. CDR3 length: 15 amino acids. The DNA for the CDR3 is TGCAGTGCTAGAGATCTAGCGGGGTCCATTGATACGCAGTATTTT. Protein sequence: CSARDLAGSIDTQYF.

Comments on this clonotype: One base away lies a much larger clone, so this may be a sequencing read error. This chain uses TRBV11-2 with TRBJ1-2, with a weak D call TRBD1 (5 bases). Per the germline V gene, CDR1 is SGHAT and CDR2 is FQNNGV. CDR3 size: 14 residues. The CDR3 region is CASSLLGQQHGYSF. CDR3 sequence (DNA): TGTGCCAGCAGCTTGCTGGGGCAGCAACATGGCTACAGCTTC.

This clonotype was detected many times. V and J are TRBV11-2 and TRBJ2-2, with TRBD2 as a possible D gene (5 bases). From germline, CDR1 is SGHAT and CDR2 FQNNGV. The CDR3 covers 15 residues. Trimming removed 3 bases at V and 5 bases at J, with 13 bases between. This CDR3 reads CASSFEGVETGELFF. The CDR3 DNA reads TGTGCCAGCAGCTTCGAGGGAGTCGAAACCGGGGAGCTGTTTTTT.

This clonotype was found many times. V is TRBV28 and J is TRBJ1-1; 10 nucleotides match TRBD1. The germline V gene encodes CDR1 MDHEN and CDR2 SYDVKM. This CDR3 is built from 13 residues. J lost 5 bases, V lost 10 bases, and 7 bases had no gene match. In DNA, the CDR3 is TGTGCCATAGACAGGGGGCGCGGAACTGAAGCTTTCTTT. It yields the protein CAIDRGRGTEAFF.

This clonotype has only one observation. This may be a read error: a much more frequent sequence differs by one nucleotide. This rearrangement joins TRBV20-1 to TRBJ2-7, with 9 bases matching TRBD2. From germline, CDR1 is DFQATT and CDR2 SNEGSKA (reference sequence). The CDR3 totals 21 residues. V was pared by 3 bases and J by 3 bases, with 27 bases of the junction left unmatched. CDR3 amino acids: CSASGLLAGSLVKTLSYEQYF. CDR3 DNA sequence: TGCAGTGCTAGTGGCCTCCTAGCGGGGTCCCTTGTCAAAACTTTGAGCTACGAGCAGTACTTC.